These T cell receptor beta chains were read from a single sample in a study of blood T cells in healthy people across ages. TCRdb redid the calling of the 5' RACE reads with MiXCR, one entry per CDR3 protein. The sample carries 350,000 to 450,000 distinct CDR3 sequences, about 52% recorded once. Sequencing used blood. The receptors here all came from a man aged 55 to 70 in good health. The CDR3 runs from the conserved cysteine through the conserved F or W. A D gene is named only where the DNA matches it firmly. Clone sizes are given selectively: once, few, many, or a class where the clone is expanded.

clone size: -
J gene: TRBJ2-1
V gene: TRBV5-5
D gene: -
CDR3 DNA: TGTGCCAGCAGCCCCCACAACAATGAGCAGTTCTTC
CDR3 protein: CASSPHNNEQFF

clone size: -
J gene: TRBJ1-2
V gene: TRBV7-3
D gene: TRBD1
CDR3 DNA: TGTGCCAGCAGCCCCGAGACAGGGGCTAACTATGGCTACACCTTC
CDR3 protein: CASSPETGANYGYTF

clone size: many
J gene: TRBJ2-7
V gene: TRBV10-3
D gene: -
CDR3 DNA: TGTGCCATCAGTGGGGGGGACTACGAGCAGTACTTC
CDR3 protein: CAISGGDYEQYF

clone size: -
J gene: TRBJ2-1
V gene: TRBV5-1
D gene: TRBD1
CDR3 DNA: TGCGCCAGCAGCTCTGGACAGGGGAGAAGCAATGAGCAGTTCTTC
CDR3 protein: CASSSGQGRSNEQFF

clone size: few
J gene: TRBJ2-1
V gene: TRBV7-2
D gene: TRBD2
CDR3 DNA: TGTGCCAGCAGCTTAGGGCTAGCGGGAGTGAATGAGCAGTTCTTC
CDR3 protein: CASSLGLAGVNEQFF

clone size: -
J gene: TRBJ1-4
V gene: TRBV12-3/TRBV12-4
D gene: TRBD1
CDR3 DNA: TGTGCCAGCAGTTTAACGGGCAGGGGGGGTGAAAAACTGTTTTTT
CDR3 protein: CASSLTGRGGEKLFF

clone size: -
J gene: TRBJ2-3
V gene: TRBV5-1
D gene: -
CDR3 DNA: TGCGCCAGCAGCTTGGCCGGGGGAGGCAGCCATACGCAGTATTTT
CDR3 protein: CASSLAGGGSHTQYF

clone size: -
J gene: TRBJ2-5
V gene: TRBV10-3
D gene: -
CDR3 DNA: TGTGCCATCGCGACCGGTACAGAGACCCAGTACTTC
CDR3 protein: CAIATGTETQYF

clone size: once
J gene: TRBJ2-1
V gene: TRBV4-3
D gene: TRBD2
CDR3 DNA: TGCGCCAGCAGTGAAAGCGGTCGGGAGGCCTACAATGAGCAGTTCTTC
CDR3 protein: CASSESGREAYNEQFF

clone size: -
J gene: TRBJ2-3
V gene: TRBV7-9
D gene: -
CDR3 DNA: TGTGCCAGCAGCTTAGGGGCCGGGACACGCACAGATACGCAGTATTTT
CDR3 protein: CASSLGAGTRTDTQYF

clone size: -
J gene: TRBJ2-5
V gene: TRBV20-1
D gene: -
CDR3 DNA: TGCAGTGCTAGAGATCTCGGGACCTCGAAAGAGACCCAGTACTTC
CDR3 protein: CSARDLGTSKETQYF

clone size: -
J gene: TRBJ2-7
V gene: TRBV7-2
D gene: TRBD1
CDR3 DNA: TGTGCCAGCAGCTTTTCCGGACAGGGAGGATATGGCTACGAGCAGTACTTC
CDR3 protein: CASSFSGQGGYGYEQYF

clone size: few
J gene: TRBJ2-3
V gene: TRBV20-1
D gene: -
CDR3 DNA: TGCAGTGCTGGGTTTGGAGGGAATACGCAGTATTTT
CDR3 protein: CSAGFGGNTQYF

clone size: -
J gene: TRBJ2-3
V gene: TRBV27
D gene: TRBD2
CDR3 DNA: TGTGCCAGCAGTTTACGGAGGACTAGCGGGGTCATCACAGATACGCAGTATTTT
CDR3 protein: CASSLRRTSGVITDTQYF

clone size: -
J gene: TRBJ2-3
V gene: TRBV7-2
D gene: -
CDR3 DNA: TGTGCCAGCAGCTCGGGGGGCGGGCACACAGGTACGCAGTATTTT
CDR3 protein: CASSSGGGHTGTQYF

clone size: few
J gene: TRBJ2-1
V gene: TRBV5-4
D gene: -
CDR3 DNA: TGTGCCAGCAGCAGTGGGGCGGTCAGCTCCTACAATGAGCAGTTCTTC
CDR3 protein: CASSSGAVSSYNEQFF

clone size: few
J gene: TRBJ1-2
V gene: TRBV30
D gene: -
CDR3 DNA: TGTGCCTGGAGCGCCGGGGACCCGGGCTACACCTTC
CDR3 protein: CAWSAGDPGYTF

clone size: few
J gene: TRBJ2-7
V gene: TRBV6-2/TRBV6-3
D gene: -
CDR3 DNA: TGTGCCAGCAGTTACTTCTACGAGCAGTACTTC
CDR3 protein: CASSYFYEQYF

clone size: few
J gene: TRBJ2-1
V gene: TRBV29-1
D gene: TRBD2
CDR3 DNA: TGCAGCACCCCCGAAGGGCTAGCGGGGACTATGGGGCAGTTCTTC
CDR3 protein: CSTPEGLAGTMGQFF

clone size: -
J gene: TRBJ2-7
V gene: TRBV5-1
D gene: TRBD2
CDR3 DNA: TGCGCCAGCAGCGGGGGAGGGTTCTCCTACGAGCAGTACTTC
CDR3 protein: CASSGGGFSYEQYF

clone size: -
J gene: TRBJ2-5
V gene: TRBV20-1
D gene: -
CDR3 DNA: TGCAGTGCTAGAGATGCCAGGGGGGAAGAGACCCAGTACTTC
CDR3 protein: CSARDARGEETQYF

clone size: few
J gene: TRBJ2-7
V gene: TRBV27
D gene: -
CDR3 DNA: TGTGCCAGCAGTTTGAGGGAAAACAACTACGAGCAGTACTTC
CDR3 protein: CASSLRENNYEQYF

clone size: -
J gene: TRBJ2-1
V gene: TRBV28
D gene: TRBD2
CDR3 DNA: TGTGCCAGCAGAACCAGGGATAGCGGGAGCGCCTACAATGAGCAGTTCTTC
CDR3 protein: CASRTRDSGSAYNEQFF

clone size: -
J gene: TRBJ2-3
V gene: TRBV4-1
D gene: -
CDR3 DNA: TGCGCCAGCAGCCTCCTTTTTACTAGCACAGATACGCAGTATTTT
CDR3 protein: CASSLLFTSTDTQYF

clone size: -
J gene: TRBJ1-1
V gene: TRBV6-2/TRBV6-3
D gene: TRBD1
CDR3 DNA: TGTGCCAGCCACCCAGGGGGGAACACTGAAGCTTTCTTT
CDR3 protein: CASHPGGNTEAFF

clone size: -
J gene: TRBJ2-1
V gene: TRBV27
D gene: TRBD2
CDR3 DNA: TGTGCCAGCAGGCCAACCACTAGCGGCGTGTCCTACAATGAGCAGTTCTTC
CDR3 protein: CASRPTTSGVSYNEQFF

clone size: -
J gene: TRBJ1-3
V gene: TRBV29-1
D gene: TRBD1
CDR3 DNA: TGCAGCGCCTTAGCGACAGGGGCTGGAAACACCATATATTTT
CDR3 protein: CSALATGAGNTIYF

clone size: -
J gene: TRBJ2-5
V gene: TRBV11-2
D gene: TRBD1
CDR3 DNA: TGTGCCAGCAGTACTTACCGGGACAGCCCTATCATGTTGACCCAGTACTTC
CDR3 protein: CASSTYRDSPIMLTQYF

clone size: -
J gene: TRBJ2-3
V gene: TRBV20-1
D gene: -
CDR3 DNA: TGCAGTGCTAGAGCCCGGGGAGATACGCAGTATTTT
CDR3 protein: CSARARGDTQYF

clone size: -
J gene: TRBJ1-4
V gene: TRBV2
D gene: TRBD1
CDR3 DNA: TGTGCCAGCAGGAAAACCCCGGGACAGGGTAATAAGCTGTTTTTT
CDR3 protein: CASRKTPGQGNKLFF